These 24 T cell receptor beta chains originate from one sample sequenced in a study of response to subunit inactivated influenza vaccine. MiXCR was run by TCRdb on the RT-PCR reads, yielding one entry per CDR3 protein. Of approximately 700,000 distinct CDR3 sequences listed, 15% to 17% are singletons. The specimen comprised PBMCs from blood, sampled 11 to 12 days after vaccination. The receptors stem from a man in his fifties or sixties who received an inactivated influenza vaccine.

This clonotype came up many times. CDR3 sequence: CASSLISGGDTDTQYF. The CDR3 DNA sequence: TGTGCCAGCAGCCTAATCAGCGGGGGGGACACAGATACGCAGTATTTT. This rearrangement joins TRBV7-9 to TRBJ2-3; 10 bases map to TRBD2. The CDR3 spans 16 residues. With V trimmed by 5 bases and J by 2 bases, 7 bases remained unmatched. The germline V gene encodes CDR1 SEHNR and CDR2 FQNEAQ (reference sequence).

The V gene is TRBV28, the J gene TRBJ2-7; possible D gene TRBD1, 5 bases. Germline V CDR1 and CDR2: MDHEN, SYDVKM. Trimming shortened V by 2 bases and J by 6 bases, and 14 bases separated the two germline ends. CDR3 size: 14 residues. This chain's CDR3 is CASSLRAGQTEQYF. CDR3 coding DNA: TGTGCCAGCAGTTTACGGGCAGGGCAGACCGAGCAGTACTTC.

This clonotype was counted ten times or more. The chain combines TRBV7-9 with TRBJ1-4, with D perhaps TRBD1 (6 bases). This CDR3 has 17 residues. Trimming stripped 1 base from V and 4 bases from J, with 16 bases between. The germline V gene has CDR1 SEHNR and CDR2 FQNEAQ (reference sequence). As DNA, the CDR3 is TGTGCCAGCAGCTTAGAAGTATGGCAGGGGTTTAATGAAAAACTGTTTTTT. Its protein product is CASSLEVWQGFNEKLFF.

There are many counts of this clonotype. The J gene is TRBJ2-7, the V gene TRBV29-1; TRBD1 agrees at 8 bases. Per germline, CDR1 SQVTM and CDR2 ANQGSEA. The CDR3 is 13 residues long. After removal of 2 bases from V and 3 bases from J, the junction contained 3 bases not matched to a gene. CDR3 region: CSVETGGDYEQYF. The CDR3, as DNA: TGCAGCGTTGAAACAGGGGGAGACTACGAGCAGTACTTC.

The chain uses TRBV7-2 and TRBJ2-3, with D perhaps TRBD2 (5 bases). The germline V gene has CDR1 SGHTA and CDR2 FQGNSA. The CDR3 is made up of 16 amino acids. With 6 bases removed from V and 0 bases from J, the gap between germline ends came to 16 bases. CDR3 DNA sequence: TGTGCCAGCAGGCGGAGGCTGCTCTCTAGCACAGATACGCAGTATTTT. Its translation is CASRRRLLSSTDTQYF.

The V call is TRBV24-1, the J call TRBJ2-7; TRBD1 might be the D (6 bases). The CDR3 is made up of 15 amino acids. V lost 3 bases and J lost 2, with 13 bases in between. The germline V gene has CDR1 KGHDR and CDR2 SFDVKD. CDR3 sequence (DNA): TGTGCCACCAGTGATGGGGGCGAGGAAACCTACGAGCAGTACTTC. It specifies CATSDGGEETYEQYF.

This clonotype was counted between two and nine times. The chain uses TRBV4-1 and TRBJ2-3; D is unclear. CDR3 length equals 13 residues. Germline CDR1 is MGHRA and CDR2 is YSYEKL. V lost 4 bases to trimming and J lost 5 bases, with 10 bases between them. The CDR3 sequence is CASSLFPLDTQYF. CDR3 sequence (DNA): TGCGCCAGCAGCCTCTTCCCGTTAGATACGCAGTATTTT.

The CDR3 reads CSALLGQSTDTQYF. Written as DNA, the CDR3 is TGCAGTGCTCTCCTGGGACAGAGCACAGATACGCAGTATTTT. The rearrangement links TRBV20-1 to TRBJ2-3, with 7 bases fitting TRBD1. Germline V gives CDR1 DFQATT, CDR2 SNEGSKA (reference sequence). The CDR3 extends over 14 amino acids. After removal of 5 bases from V and 0 bases from J, the junction contained 5 bases not matched to a gene.

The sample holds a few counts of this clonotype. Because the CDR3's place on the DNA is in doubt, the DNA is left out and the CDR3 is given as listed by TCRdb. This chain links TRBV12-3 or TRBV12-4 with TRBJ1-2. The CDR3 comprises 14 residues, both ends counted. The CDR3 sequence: CASSFWPRLYGYTF.

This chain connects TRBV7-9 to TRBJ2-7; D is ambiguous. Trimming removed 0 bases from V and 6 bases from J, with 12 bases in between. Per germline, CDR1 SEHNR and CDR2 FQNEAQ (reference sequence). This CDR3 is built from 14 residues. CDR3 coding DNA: TGTGCCAGCAGCTTAGCGGGCAGCTTAAGCGAGCAGTACTTC. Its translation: CASSLAGSLSEQYF.

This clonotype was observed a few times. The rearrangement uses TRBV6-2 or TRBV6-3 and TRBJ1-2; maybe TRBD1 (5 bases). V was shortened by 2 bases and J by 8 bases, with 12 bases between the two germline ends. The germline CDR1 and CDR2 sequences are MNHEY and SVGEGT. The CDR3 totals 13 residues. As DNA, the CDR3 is TGTGCCAGCAGTTACGGTTTGGGGGACGGCTACACCTTC. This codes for CASSYGLGDGYTF.

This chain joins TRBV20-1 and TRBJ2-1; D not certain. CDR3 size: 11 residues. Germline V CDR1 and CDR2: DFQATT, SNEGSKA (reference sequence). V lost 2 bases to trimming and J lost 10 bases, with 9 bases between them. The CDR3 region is CSARYLGEQFF. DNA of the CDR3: TGCAGTGCTAGATACCTCGGGGAGCAGTTCTTC.

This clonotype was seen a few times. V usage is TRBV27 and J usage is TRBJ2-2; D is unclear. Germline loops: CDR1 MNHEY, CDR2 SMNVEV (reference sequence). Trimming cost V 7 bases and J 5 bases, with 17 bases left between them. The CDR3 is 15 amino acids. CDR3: CASKFLSARTGELFF. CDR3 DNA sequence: TGTGCCAGCAAATTTCTGTCGGCGCGGACCGGGGAGCTGTTTTTT.

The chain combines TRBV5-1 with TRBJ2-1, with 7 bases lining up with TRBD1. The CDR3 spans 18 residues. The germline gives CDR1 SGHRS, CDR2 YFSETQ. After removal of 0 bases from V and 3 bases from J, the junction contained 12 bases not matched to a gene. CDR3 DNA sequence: TGCGCCAGCAGCTTGGCCAGAAGGACAGGAGACCACTACAATGAGCAGTTCTTC. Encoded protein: CASSLARRTGDHYNEQFF.

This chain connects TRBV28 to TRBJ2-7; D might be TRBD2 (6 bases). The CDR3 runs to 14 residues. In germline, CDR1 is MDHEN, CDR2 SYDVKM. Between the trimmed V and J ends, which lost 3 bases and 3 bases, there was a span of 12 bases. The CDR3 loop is CASSFDGSFYEQYF. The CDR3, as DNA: TGTGCCAGCAGTTTCGACGGGAGTTTCTACGAGCAGTACTTC.

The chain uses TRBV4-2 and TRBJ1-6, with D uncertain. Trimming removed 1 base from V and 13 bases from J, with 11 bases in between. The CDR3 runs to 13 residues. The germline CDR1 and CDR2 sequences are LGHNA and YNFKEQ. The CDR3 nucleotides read TGTGCCAGCAGCCAAGCATTCCCGGAGCCCCTCCACTTT. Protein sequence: CASSQAFPEPLHF.

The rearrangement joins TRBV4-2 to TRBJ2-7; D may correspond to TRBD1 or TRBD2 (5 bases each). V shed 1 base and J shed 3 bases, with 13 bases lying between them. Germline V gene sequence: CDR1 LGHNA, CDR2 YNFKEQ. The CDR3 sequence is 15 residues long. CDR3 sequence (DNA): TGTGCCAGCAGCCAAGTCCGGGACGAGTTCTACGAGCAGTACTTC. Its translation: CASSQVRDEFYEQYF.

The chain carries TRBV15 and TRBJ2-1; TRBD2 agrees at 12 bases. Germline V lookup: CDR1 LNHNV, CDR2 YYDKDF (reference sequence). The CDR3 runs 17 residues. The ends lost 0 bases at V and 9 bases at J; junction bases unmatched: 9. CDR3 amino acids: CATSRDLLAGGRGEQFF. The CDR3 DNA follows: TGTGCCACCAGCAGAGATCTACTAGCGGGAGGCAGGGGTGAGCAGTTCTTC.

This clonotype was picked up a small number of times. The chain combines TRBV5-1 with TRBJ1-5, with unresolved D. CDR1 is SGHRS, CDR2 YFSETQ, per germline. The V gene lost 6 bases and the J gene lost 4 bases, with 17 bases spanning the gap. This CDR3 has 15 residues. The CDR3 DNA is TGCGCCAGCACCAACCAACAATGGACGAATCAGCCCCAGCATTTT. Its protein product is CASTNQQWTNQPQHF.

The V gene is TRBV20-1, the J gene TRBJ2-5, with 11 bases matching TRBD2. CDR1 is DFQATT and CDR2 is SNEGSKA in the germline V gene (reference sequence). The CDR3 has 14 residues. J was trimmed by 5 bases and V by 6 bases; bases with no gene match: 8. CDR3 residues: CSAYSGRAKETQYF. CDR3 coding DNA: TGCAGTGCATATAGCGGGAGGGCAAAGGAGACCCAGTACTTC.

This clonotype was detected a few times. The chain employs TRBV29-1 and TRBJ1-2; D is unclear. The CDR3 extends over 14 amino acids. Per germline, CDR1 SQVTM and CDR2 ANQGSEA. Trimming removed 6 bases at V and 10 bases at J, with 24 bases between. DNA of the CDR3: TGCAGCGTCAGTCGAAACCGGGAGCCCATCCACTACACCTTC. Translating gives CSVSRNREPIHYTF.

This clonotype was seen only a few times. The CDR3 region is CASSPSGQYGYTF. The CDR3 DNA reads as TGTGCCAGCTCACCATCGGGACAATATGGCTACACCTTC. This chain links TRBV18 with TRBJ1-2, with a possible D match to TRBD1 (6 bases). Germline lookup yields CDR1 KGHSH and CDR2 LQKENI. CDR3 length: 13 amino acids. The ends were cut back, 2 bases at V and 5 bases at J, with 9 bases in the middle.

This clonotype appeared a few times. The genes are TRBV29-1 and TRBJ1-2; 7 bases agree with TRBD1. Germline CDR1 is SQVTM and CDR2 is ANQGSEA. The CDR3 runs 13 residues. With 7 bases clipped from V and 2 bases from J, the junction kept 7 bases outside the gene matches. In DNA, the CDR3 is TGCAGCGCCCTAGGGGGCGCCAACTATGGCTACACCTTC. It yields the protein CSALGGANYGYTF.

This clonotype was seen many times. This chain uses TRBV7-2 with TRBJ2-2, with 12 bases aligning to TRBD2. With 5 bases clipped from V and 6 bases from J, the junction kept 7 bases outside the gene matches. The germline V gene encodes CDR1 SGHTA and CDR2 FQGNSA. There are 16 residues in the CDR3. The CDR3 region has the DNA TGTGCCAGCAGCACACCTAGCGGGAGGGCCGCCGGGGAGCTGTTTTTT. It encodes CASSTPSGRAAGELFF.